These 6 T cell receptor beta chains share one sample of origin, sequenced in a study of breast tumors, draining lymph nodes, adjacent tissues. The lymph nodes were axillary draining lymph nodes from breast cancer patients. TCRdb re-derived calls from the multiplex PCR reads in MiXCR, one entry per CDR3 protein. The profile shows about 270,000 distinct CDR3 sequences, 30% of them singletons. Sequenced input: axillary lymph node tissue. Receptor source: a female donor with breast cancer. Some clones in this sample may be carry-over from other donors' samples.

This chain connects TRBV10-3 to TRBJ2-3; TRBD1 agrees at 8 bases. CDR1 ENHRY and CDR2 SYGVKD come from the germline V gene. This CDR3 has 12 residues. The CDR3 spells CARGQGTDTQYF. As DNA, the CDR3 is TGTGCTAGGGGACAGGGCACAGATACGCAGTATTTT.

As regards this clonotype: The CDR3 carries no conserved terminal phenylalanine or tryptophan, so it likely arises from a read error. The CDR3 DNA follows: TGTGCCAGCAGACGAAGCGGGAGCACAGATACGCAGTATTCT. It is translated as CASRRSGSTDTQYS. The J gene is TRBJ2-3, the V gene TRBV11-2, with a possible D match to TRBD2 (6 bases). Germline CDR1 is SGHAT and CDR2 is FQNNGV. Deletions cut 6 bases from V and 0 bases from J, with 10 bases between. This CDR3 has 14 amino acids.

The sample holds many counts of this clonotype. The rearrangement joins TRBV12-5 to TRBJ1-3; tentative D call: TRBD1 (5 bases). CDR1 is LGHNT, CDR2 FRNRAP, per germline. The CDR3 totals 16 residues. V was pared by 4 bases and J by 0 bases, with 13 bases between. CDR3 amino acids: CASGYPGPTSGNTIYF. The CDR3 DNA is TGTGCTAGTGGTTACCCGGGGCCAACCTCTGGAAACACCATATATTTT.

This clonotype has at least ten counts. V is TRBV20-1 and J is TRBJ2-3, with a weak D call TRBD1 (7 bases). Trimming cost V 0 bases and J 1 base, with 20 bases left between them. CDR3 length: 18 residues. Germline-derived CDR1 and CDR2 are DFQATT and SNEGSKA (reference sequence). CDR3 bases: TGCAGTGCTAGAGATGACGGCGGGACAGAACCTCGCACAGATACGCAGTATTTT. Protein product: CSARDDGGTEPRTDTQYF.

This clonotype was counted between two and nine times. The V call is TRBV18, the J call TRBJ1-5; 8 bases map to TRBD1. Germline lookup yields CDR1 KGHSH and CDR2 LQKENI. CDR3 length: 13 amino acids. V gave up 6 bases and J gave up 5 bases; unmatched junction bases: 3. Here the CDR3 DNA reads TGTGCCAGCTCTATGACAGGGGATCAGCCCCAGCATTTT. It encodes CASSMTGDQPQHF.

This clonotype showed up just once. A much larger clone lies a single base off, so this may be a read error. The chain joins TRBV11-1 to TRBJ2-3, with TRBD1 matching 7 bases. The CDR3 has 14 residues. V trimming: 2 bases; J trimming: 5 bases; junction bases outside the gene matches: 4. CDR1 and CDR2 (germline): SGHAT, FQDESV (reference sequence). This CDR3 reads CASSLRRGRDTQYF. CDR3 in DNA: TGTGCCAGCAGCTTAAGAAGGGGGCGAGATACGCAGTATTTT.